This T cell receptor beta chain was profiled in a study of cytomegalovirus exposure and HLA in healthy donors. Study-level information: Genotyping of about 400 donors showed that roughly 80% belonged to the Caucasian-associated ancestry cluster. The study, taken as a whole, reports: There were some public TCRs occurring in many donors, but most TCR sequences were rare. It has been reported that TCR beta sequences accurately predicted the HLA-A and HLA-B alleles of most subjects. A link between a missense DCLRE1C variant and TCR beta V- and J-gene trimming emerged from a later analysis.

About this clone: Its antigen is currently unknown.

Trimming at V came to 4 bases and at J to 4 bases, leaving 13 bases not matched to a gene. Germline V gene data show CDR1 as GTSNPN and CDR2 as SVGIG (reference sequence). The CDR3 loop spans 16 amino acids. PCR amplification relied on 60 Vbeta primers (plus 13 Jbeta primers). Sequencing was performed with immunoSEQ multiplex PCR; in TCRdb, only in-frame clones are kept and a portion is missing. The data contain some 170,000 clones, 65% to 75% of them singletons. The sample was PBMCs. The TCR was taken from a human donor in good health. The rearrangement links TRBV30 to TRBJ1-2, with TRBD1 matching over 9 bases. Here the CDR3 DNA reads TGTGCCTGGATTCGACTACGGACAGGGGAGGGCTATGGCTACACCTTC. It yields the protein CAWIRLRTGEGYGYTF. Together with reference TRBV30 and TRBJ1-2, the CDR3 gives the full variable domain: SQTIHQWPATLVQPVGSPLSLECTVEGTSNPNLYWYRQAAGRGLQLLFYSVGIGQISSEVPQNLSASRPQDRQFILSSKKLLLSDSGFYLCAWIRLRTGEGYGYTFGSGTRLTVV.